Described below is a single T cell receptor (beta chain) sequence and its context. Its antigen is not yet known. Within one base of it there is no much larger clone, and no base qualities were kept. This sample is drawn from a study of technical replicates of blood from a handful of donors (dated by TCRdb to between 2016 and 2019). Library preparation was by the immunoSEQ multiplex PCR assay. This is the immuneACCESS table as TCRdb keeps it, with only in-frame sequences that have V and J called. A part of the clones is gone; compared with another copy, unresolved V genes explain less than half, and the rest is unexplained. The sample contains approximately 75,000 clones, 97% of them found a single time. The ten largest clones represent about 0.29% of the sample. The V end gives up 3 bases and the J end 11 bases, leaving 6 bases in the junction not matched to a gene. The CDR3 contains 13 residues, cysteine and phenylalanine counted. Here the CDR3 DNA is all that survives: 39 bases in frame from base 1. CDR1 SGDLS and CDR2 YYNGEE are derived from the germline V gene.

This clonotype originated in a human donor in good health. The chain is encoded by TRBV9 joined to TRBJ1-1, and 11 bases in between align with TRBD1. Input material: T cells isolated from PBMCs. The CDR3 reads as follows: CASSAGQGARAFF. In nucleotides, the sequence is TGTGCCAGCAGCGCTGGACAGGGGGCGCGGGCTTTCTTT.